The T cell receptor beta chain under discussion was sequenced for a study of cytomegalovirus exposure and HLA in healthy donors. Both 60 Vbeta primers and 13 Jbeta primers went into the PCR. Only in-frame clones appear in the TCRdb table, and some are missing; sequencing was by immunoSEQ multiplex PCR. The sample lists around 170,000 clones, more than 75% seen once, with about 1.3% in the top ten. General study results and limits: Previous analysis showed most TCR beta V segments were productive about 87% or about 30% of the time. Information on immune exposure was restricted to one variable (CMV serostatus).

Trimming shortened V by 5 bases and J by 9 bases, and 17 bases separated the two germline ends. The CDR3 sequence is 14 residues long. Germline CDR1 MDHEN, CDR2 SYDVKM. On this clone itself: The antigen is unknown.

This chain joins TRBV28 and TRBJ2-1; D is undetermined. This clonotype was sampled from a male donor in good health and CMV-seronegative. Sample: PBMCs. The CDR3, as DNA: TGTGCCAGCAGTCCCCCTTATGACCCTAGTGAGCAGTTCTTC. Protein product: CASSPPYDPSEQFF.